This TCR beta chain came from a study of blood T cell repertoires in COVID-19. Those who participated ranged in age from roughly 18 to 89 years and resided in about two dozen US areas. Clinical history as reported by participants underpinned cohort assignment. Germline V gene sequence: CDR1 SQVTM, CDR2 ANQGSEA. Trimming left V 5 bases short and J 5 bases short, with 18 bases between. The CDR3 is made up of 14 amino acids. Original analysis: From reference gene primer amplification, estimates of nucleated cell counts were derived. Measured with immunoSEQ multiplex PCR; TCRdb has only the in-frame clones, and not every one. From that table come the V and J calls and clone size; the DNA was used to work out D and trimming. The profile shows under 250,000 clones, around 85% of them singletons.

This receptor was taken from a woman in her forties or fifties with acute COVID-19. The sample taken for sequencing was PBMCs or T cells enriched from blood (not recorded which). J is TRBJ1-2 and V is TRBV29-1; the D gene is possibly TRBD1 (5 bases). The CDR3 nucleotides are TGCAGCGTTACGGACGGGACTCAAAGATATGGCTACACCTTC. Translating gives CSVTDGTQRYGYTF.